This T cell receptor beta chain comes out of a study of blood T cell repertoires in COVID-19. For the study at large: Material from acute and convalescent COVID-19 was sourced from the United States, Italy and Spain. Sample material is recorded as cDNA or gDNA derived from T cells, B-cell-depleted T cells, or PBMCs.

The CDR3 runs to 16 residues. Germline V gene lookup returns CDR1 SEHNR and CDR2 FQNEAQ (reference sequence). V lost 4 bases to trimming and J lost 3 bases, with 16 bases between them. In the authors' workflow: Reference gene primer amplification in the assay estimated nucleated cell counts. Profiling relied on immunoSEQ multiplex PCR, and the TCRdb table lists in-frame clones only, not all of them. V, J and clone size derive from that table, while D and trimming were established from the DNA sequence. This sample has 200,000 to 250,000 clones; roughly 80% occur once, and the top ten carry approximately 2.5%.

This chain links TRBV7-9 with TRBJ1-5; D is possibly TRBD1 (5 bases). This sequence was found in a woman in her 70s with active or convalescent COVID-19. Sequenced: peripheral blood. The CDR3 loop is CASSYWGGTFNQPQHF. In nucleotides, the CDR3 is TGTGCCAGCAGCTACTGGGGCGGGACCTTCAATCAGCCCCAGCATTTT.